These 11 T cell receptor beta chains share one sample of origin, sequenced in a study of molecular identifiers for immune sequencing clone quantification. TCRdb re-analysed the PCR reads in MiXCR, keeping a single row per CDR3 protein. The top ten clones hold approximately 0.84% of a sample with about half a million distinct CDR3 sequences, roughly a fifth of them seen once. Sequenced: naive CD8+ T cells from blood, with Jurkat cell RNA spiked in. Subset indicated: FACS-sorted CD8+CD4-CCR7+CD45RA+ naive T cells. The receptor set was obtained from a human donor in good health. Some libraries in this study had Jurkat cell RNA spiked in.

As concerns this clonotype: Being one base from a much bigger clone, this may be a read error. This is likely a read error, given that the CDR3 carries no conserved phenylalanine or tryptophan at its end. The genes are TRBV20-1 and TRBJ2-3; no clear D. Germline values: CDR1 DFQATT, CDR2 SNEGSKA (reference sequence). V shed 3 bases and J shed 5 bases, with 12 bases lying between them. The CDR3 consists of 13 residues. For the CDR3, the DNA is TGCAGTGCTAGGCCGTCTGACCAAGATACGCAGTATCTT. Its translation: CSARPSDQDTQYL.

This clonotype was detected many times. The genes are TRBV12-3 or TRBV12-4 and TRBJ2-5, with TRBD2 identical over 9 bases. V lost 6 bases and J lost 9; bases outside the gene matches: 14. This CDR3 contains 15 residues. The CDR3 bases are TGTGCCAGCAGCAAACCGGGACAAGGCGGGGGGGCCCAGTACTTC. Protein product: CASSKPGQGGGAQYF.

Only a few counts were recorded for this clonotype. The genes are TRBV7-9 and TRBJ2-7; 9 bases align to TRBD1. Germline assignment: CDR1 SEHNR and CDR2 FQNEAQ (reference sequence). This CDR3 spans 15 amino acids. The J segment lost 0 bases and the V segment lost 3 bases, leaving 3 bases of the junction unmatched. CDR3 loop: CASSLDRGYSYEQYF. DNA of the CDR3: TGTGCCAGCAGCTTGGACAGGGGTTACTCCTACGAGCAGTACTTC.

The CDR3 DNA reads as TGTGCCAGCAGCTTAGGCGTCACTTTTGGGGAAAAACTGTTTTTT. Translation: CASSLGVTFGEKLFF. The chain couples TRBV7-8 to TRBJ1-4; D is unclear. The length of the CDR3 is 15 residues. Germline V CDR1 and CDR2: SGHVS, FQNEAQ. Trimming pared 1 base from V and 8 bases from J, leaving 14 bases between.

Ten or more counts support this clonotype. CDR3 nucleotides: TGTGCCAGCAGTTTCATGGGGGGCTACGAGCAGTACTTC. It is translated as CASSFMGGYEQYF. The chain carries TRBV27 and TRBJ2-7; possibly TRBD2 for D (6 bases). Germline CDR1 reads MNHEY; CDR2 reads SMNVEV (reference sequence). This CDR3 is built from 13 residues. V lost 3 bases and J lost 3, with 9 bases in between.

This clonotype has ten or more counts. CDR3 sequence (DNA): TGTGCCAGCAGCTTTTCCCCCGGGACTAGTTTTGAGCAGTTCTTC. It yields the protein CASSFSPGTSFEQFF. The chain links TRBV11-2 to TRBJ2-1; 8 bases map to TRBD2. This CDR3 comprises 15 residues. V shed 3 bases and J 9 bases; nucleotides not matched to a gene: 10. The germline V gene has CDR1 SGHAT and CDR2 FQNNGV.

This clonotype showed up many times. The chain has TRBV4-3 and TRBJ2-6; unclear D gene. Germline V gene lookup returns CDR1 LGHNA and CDR2 YSLEER. The germline V and J ends were trimmed by 7 bases and 0 bases, with 13 bases remaining between them. The CDR3 length is 16 residues. CDR3 DNA sequence: TGCGCCAGCAACCCAGAAATTAGCTCTGGGGCCAACGTCCTGACTTTC. This codes for CASNPEISSGANVLTF.

Comments on this clonotype: A single base separates this from a much larger clone, so it may be a read error. The chain links TRBV5-1 to TRBJ2-1; the D is unclear. V was shortened by 0 bases and J by 1 base, with 17 bases between the two germline ends. This CDR3 spans 18 amino acids. Germline CDR1 SGHRS, CDR2 YFSETQ. The CDR3: CASSLGVSAVQSYNEQFF. The CDR3 bases are TGCGCCAGCAGCTTGGGGGTTTCGGCTGTGCAATCCTACAATGAGCAGTTCTTC.

V gene TRBV4-1 combines with J gene TRBJ2-2; unclear D gene. This CDR3 region has 18 residues. CDR1 MGHRA and CDR2 YSYEKL come from the germline V gene. V was shortened by 4 bases and J by 2 bases, with 20 bases between the two germline ends. CDR3 nucleotide sequence: TGCGCCAGCAGCCGAACCCCTACCGCACTACTTAACACCGGGGAGCTGTTTTTT. Translated: CASSRTPTALLNTGELFF.

This clonotype was detected many times. The chain carries TRBV6-5 and TRBJ2-2; 9 bases agree with TRBD2. The CDR3 is 15 amino acids. The ends lost 6 bases at V and 7 bases at J; junction bases unmatched: 9. Germline V gives CDR1 MNHEY, CDR2 SVGAGI. The CDR3 nucleotides read TGTGCCAGCAGCTCTAGCGGGATATTGATCGGGGAGCTGTTTTTT. Its translation: CASSSSGILIGELFF.

This clonotype was observed a single time. Being one base from a much bigger clone, this may be a read error. The rearrangement links TRBV11-2 to TRBJ2-4; TRBD2 matches 7 bases. V lost 0 bases and J lost 11; bases outside the gene matches: 7. This CDR3 has 14 residues. Looked up from germline, CDR1 is SGHAT and CDR2 is FQNNGV. The CDR3 nucleotides read TGTGCCAGCAGCTTAGATGCGGGGGAGAGAGTTCAGTACTTC. Protein: CASSLDAGERVQYF.